The T cell receptor beta chain under discussion was sequenced for a study of identical twins' blood T cells. On the study more broadly: Around 12 libraries, six alpha and six beta, gave around 50 million reads.

Per the original methods: Per-library CDR3 reads ranged about 2 to 4 million; clonotypes, ~90,000 to ~550,000. TCRdb recomputed calls from the 5' RACE reads with MiXCR, one row per CDR3 protein. The V and J calls shown here were made by TCRdb, not taken from the authors' results. The sample holds hundreds of thousands of distinct CDR3 sequences, over 25% seen once. The CDR3 has 14 amino acids. V lost 4 bases to trimming and J lost 3 bases, with 12 bases between them. The V gene's germline CDR1 is LGHNA and CDR2 YSLEER. Sequencing was done on a sample of PBMCs. This clonotype originated in a woman between 18 and 55 years old in good health. The rearrangement uses TRBV4-3 and TRBJ1-1; the D is unclear. The CDR3 here is CASSLNYGDTEAFF. In DNA, the CDR3 is TGCGCCAGCAGCCTCAACTACGGAGACACTGAAGCTTTCTTT.